This is a list of T cell receptor beta chains from one sample in a study of read filtering for tumor transcriptome and immune sequencing. TCRdb passed the reads through MiXCR, listing each CDR3 protein once. The table lists about 130,000 distinct CDR3 sequences, 10% to 15% of them singletons. Sequencing was performed on a population of CD138-negative cells sorted from bone marrow. The receptors originated from a donor over 35 with multiple myeloma. CDR3s include the opening cysteine and the closing phenylalanine or tryptophan. The D gene is left open where the match is weak. Size is stated for part of the rows, as once, few or many counts, or as a class when the clone is expanded.

>TRBJ2-5|-|TRBV3-1|-
CASSQDMAKQETQYF
TGTGCCAGCAGCCAAGATATGGCTAAACAAGAGACCCAGTACTTC
>TRBJ2-2|many|TRBV7-9|-
CAGWATPANTGELFF
TGTGCCGGTTGGGCAACACCCGCGAACACCGGGGAGCTGTTTTTT
>TRBJ2-7|many|TRBV5-1|-
CASSFTPPVGTYEQYF
TGCGCCAGCAGCTTTACTCCTCCGGTCGGAACCTACGAGCAGTACTTC
>TRBJ2-5|-|TRBV28|-
CARRGDIRETQYF
TGTGCCAGAAGAGGGGATATCCGGGAGACCCAGTACTTC
>TRBJ1-2|many|TRBV18|-
CASSALDNYGYTF
TGTGCCAGCTCAGCCTTGGACAACTATGGCTACACCTTC
>TRBJ1-1|many|TRBV18|-
CASSPRTEMNTEAFF
TGTGCCAGCTCACCCCGGACGGAAATGAACACTGAAGCTTTCTTT
>TRBJ2-2|few|TRBV9|TRBD1
CASSVAGTGAGELFF
TGTGCCAGCAGCGTAGCCGGGACAGGGGCCGGGGAGCTGTTTTTT
>TRBJ2-3|few|TRBV7-9|-
CASSTWTASSTDTQYF
TGTGCCAGCAGCACCTGGACAGCCTCTAGCACAGATACGCAGTATTTT
>TRBJ1-2|many|TRBV6-5|-
CASSSPHSGFENGYTF
TGTGCCAGCAGTTCCCCCCACTCAGGTTTCGAAAATGGCTACACCTTC
>TRBJ2-1|many|TRBV5-1|TRBD1
CASSLDGTGGNEQFF
TGCGCCAGCAGCTTGGATGGGACAGGGGGCAATGAGCAGTTCTTC
>TRBJ2-5|many|TRBV6-2/TRBV6-3|TRBD2
CASKGLAGTETQYF
TGTGCCAGCAAAGGACTAGCGGGAACAGAGACCCAGTACTTC
>TRBJ2-1|many|TRBV7-6|TRBD2
CASSPRGGAYNEQFF
TGTGCCAGCAGCCCGCGGGGGGGGGCCTACAATGAGCAGTTCTTC
>TRBJ1-3|many|TRBV7-9|-
CASSLPVAGNTIYF
TGTGCCAGCAGCTTACCCGTAGCTGGAAACACCATATATTTT
>TRBJ1-3|-|TRBV7-2|TRBD1
CASSRGTVGGNTIYF
TGTGCCAGCAGCCGCGGGACAGTTGGTGGAAACACCATATATTTT
>TRBJ2-1|many|TRBV7-3|TRBD2
CASRPSGSYNEQFF
TGTGCCAGCAGACCTAGCGGCTCCTACAATGAGCAGTTCTTC
>TRBJ2-5|many|TRBV29-1|TRBD2
CSVDTSAQETQYF
TGCAGCGTTGACACTAGCGCACAAGAGACCCAGTACTTC
>TRBJ2-2|many|TRBV2|TRBD1
CASRRDRGYTGELFF
TGTGCCAGCAGGCGGGACAGGGGGTACACCGGGGAGCTGTTTTTT
>TRBJ2-6|-|TRBV7-9|TRBD1
CASSVPRQGAGANVLTF
TGTGCCAGCAGCGTACCCCGACAGGGGGCTGGGGCCAACGTCCTGACTTTC
>TRBJ2-7|few|TRBV20-1|-
CSAWGPDGTYEQYF
TGCAGTGCTTGGGGACCCGACGGAACCTACGAGCAGTACTTC
>TRBJ1-1|many|TRBV7-9|-
CASSLGGANTEAFF
TGTGCCAGCAGCCTCGGGGGGGCCAACACTGAAGCTTTCTTT
>TRBJ2-3|many|TRBV29-1|-
CSVGGGTSTDTQYF
TGCAGCGTGGGGGGCGGGACAAGCACAGATACGCAGTATTTT
>TRBJ2-3|many|TRBV5-1|-
CASSIQSTDTQYF
TGCGCCAGCAGCATACAGAGCACAGATACGCAGTATTTT
>TRBJ2-7|many|TRBV5-1|-
CASSGDNSYEQYF
TGCGCCAGCAGCGGGGACAACTCCTACGAGCAGTACTTC
>TRBJ2-1|many|TRBV30|-
CAWSETQVGYNEQFF
TGTGCCTGGAGTGAGACCCAGGTGGGATACAATGAGCAGTTCTTC
>TRBJ2-1|many|TRBV5-1|-
CASSFPEMGAEQFF
TGCGCCAGCAGCTTTCCCGAGATGGGCGCCGAGCAGTTCTTC
>TRBJ1-3|few|TRBV3-1|-
CASSLRGVGNTIYF
TGTGCCAGCAGCCTCAGGGGAGTCGGAAACACCATATATTTT
>TRBJ2-7|many|TRBV15|TRBD1
CATSRDRGGYEQYF
TGTGCCACCAGCAGGGACAGGGGGGGGTACGAGCAGTACTTC
>TRBJ1-1|many|TRBV29-1|-
CSVEEAGVDVAFF
TGCAGCGTTGAAGAGGCAGGGGTGGATGTAGCTTTCTTT
>TRBJ1-4|-|TRBV29-1|TRBD1
CSVEAGQGGEKLFF
TGCAGCGTTGAAGCTGGACAGGGGGGCGAAAAACTGTTTTTT
>TRBJ1-1|few|TRBV29-1|-
CSVEEAFQGDEAFF
TGCAGCGTTGAAGAGGCGTTTCAAGGGGATGAAGCTTTCTTT
>TRBJ2-3|many|TRBV3-1|-
CASSQVSQAAQYF
TGTGCCAGCAGCCAAGTCTCCCAGGCCGCGCAGTATTTT
>TRBJ2-3|many|TRBV7-2|-
CASSFFTSTDTQYF
TGTGCCAGCAGCTTCTTTACTAGCACAGATACGCAGTATTTT
>TRBJ1-5|-|TRBV12-3/TRBV12-4|-
CASTREGSSQPQHF
TGTGCCAGCACCAGGGAAGGAAGCAGTCAGCCCCAGCATTTT
>TRBJ2-3|many|TRBV6-4|TRBD2
CASSLAGEADTQYF
TGTGCCAGCAGCCTAGCGGGAGAGGCAGATACGCAGTATTTT
>TRBJ2-4|few|TRBV2|-
CASSVAENIQYF
TGTGCCAGCAGTGTGGCGGAAAACATTCAGTACTTC
>TRBJ2-1|-|TRBV6-4|TRBD2
CASSYWAGTSGRSYNEQFF
TGTGCCAGCAGTTACTGGGCAGGGACTAGCGGTAGATCCTACAATGAGCAGTTCTTC
>TRBJ2-5|many|TRBV5-1|-
CASSAQQETQYF
TGCGCCAGCAGCGCTCAACAAGAGACCCAGTACTTC
>TRBJ1-2|-|TRBV24-1|-
CATSETGPECHYGYTF
TGTGCCACCAGCGAAACAGGTCCGGAGTGTCATTATGGCTACACCTTC
>TRBJ1-5|-|TRBV28|TRBD1
CASCLPSTGNQPQHF
TGTGCCAGCTGTTTACCCTCGACAGGGAATCAGCCCCAGCATTTT
>TRBJ2-1|many|TRBV29-1|-
CSVYRSSYNEQFF
TGCAGCGTCTACAGGAGCTCCTACAATGAGCAGTTCTTC